One and the same sample provided the 28 T cell receptor beta chains below, sequenced in a study of neoadjuvant nivolumab and ipilimumab in lung cancer. The data were produced by immunoSEQ multiplex PCR, yet TCRdb's version contains in-frame clones alone and is incomplete. Of 25,000 to 35,000 clones in the sample, 92% are singletons; the top ten hold 2% to 2.5%. The specimen comprised peripheral blood, sampled after neoadjuvant nivolumab, alone or with ipilimumab, at or shortly before surgery. These receptors originate from an adult with non-small cell lung cancer.

CDR3 residues: CASEAGADQPQHF. The CDR3 nucleotides are TGTGCCAGCGAGGCAGGGGCGGATCAGCCCCAGCATTTT. V gene TRBV2 combines with J gene TRBJ1-5; possible D gene TRBD1, 6 bases. The ends were cut back, 8 bases at V and 5 bases at J, with 13 bases in the middle. The CDR3 is made up of 13 amino acids. Per germline, CDR1 SNHLY and CDR2 FYNNEI.

The J gene is TRBJ2-5, the V gene TRBV27; 9 nucleotides agree with TRBD2. The ends lost 2 bases at V and 2 bases at J; junction bases unmatched: 0. Germline CDR1 MNHEY, CDR2 SMNVEV (reference sequence). The CDR3 has 14 amino acids. The CDR3 bases are TGTGCCAGCAGTTTAGCGGGAGGGCAAGAGACCCAGTACTTC. Translation gives CASSLAGGQETQYF.

V usage is TRBV6-5 and J usage is TRBJ2-7; 9 bases are a match to TRBD1. From germline, CDR1 is MNHEY and CDR2 SVGAGI. Germline trimming cut 6 bases from V and 3 bases from J; bases unmatched to any gene: 9. CDR3 length: 15 amino acids. The CDR3 region is CASRTNRGRDYEQYF. DNA for the CDR3: TGTGCCAGCAGGACTAACAGGGGGCGAGACTACGAGCAGTACTTC.

The gene calls are TRBV5-8 and TRBJ1-1, with 7 nucleotides matching TRBD1. Germline V gene data show CDR1 as SGHTS and CDR2 as YDEGEE. The V gene end was trimmed by 7 bases and the J gene end by 1 base; junction bases not matched to a gene: 7. The CDR3 is 14 amino acids. CDR3 in amino acids: CASLPDRKNTEAFF. CDR3 in DNA: TGTGCCAGCCTGCCGGACAGGAAGAACACTGAAGCTTTCTTT.

The chain recombines TRBV27 with TRBJ1-2; unclear D gene. The CDR3 is made up of 13 amino acids. V was shortened by 2 bases and J by 2 bases, with 6 bases between the two germline ends. The V gene's germline CDR1 is MNHEY and CDR2 SMNVEV (reference sequence). Written as DNA, the CDR3 is TGTGCCAGCAGTTTACGTGAAAACTATGGCTACACCTTC. Amino acid sequence: CASSLRENYGYTF.

The chain is built from TRBV5-6 and TRBJ2-5; 16 positions match TRBD2. With 0 bases clipped from V and 4 bases from J, the junction kept 9 bases outside the gene matches. There are 19 residues in the CDR3. Germline CDR1 SGHDT, CDR2 YYEEEE. CDR3 sequence reads: CASSLARGTSGRVGETQYF. In DNA, the CDR3 is TGTGCCAGCAGCTTGGCCCGAGGGACTAGCGGGAGGGTCGGAGAGACCCAGTACTTC.

This clone was counted a few times. The genes are TRBV6-1 and TRBJ2-5; maybe TRBD2 (5 bases). V was cut by 2 bases and J by 4 bases, with 14 bases left in between. Germline V gene sequence: CDR1 MNHNS, CDR2 SASEGT. The CDR3 sequence is 15 residues long. CDR3 region: CASSEWGLARETQYF. CDR3 in DNA: TGTGCCAGCAGTGAATGGGGTCTAGCTAGAGAGACCCAGTACTTC.

CDR3 nucleotide sequence: TGTGCCAGCAGCCCCCTCTCCGGGGGAATGTCGCTTGGCTACACCTTC. Its protein product is CASSPLSGGMSLGYTF. V usage is TRBV7-6 and J usage is TRBJ1-2, with D possibly being TRBD1 (5 bases). CDR3 length equals 16 residues. V shed 5 bases and J shed 7 bases, with 23 bases lying between them. Germline CDR1 reads SGHVS; CDR2 reads FNYEAQ.

This sequence joins TRBV5-1 and TRBJ2-1, with 13 bases lining up with TRBD2. Per germline, CDR1 SGHRS and CDR2 YFSETQ. The CDR3 is 19 amino acids. V lost 5 bases, J lost 9 bases, and 20 bases stayed unmatched. The CDR3 DNA is TGCGCCAGCAGTACCGGGACTAGCGGGGCGTTTTCTCTAGGTATTGAGCAGTTCTTC. It yields the protein CASSTGTSGAFSLGIEQFF.

V usage is TRBV15 and J usage is TRBJ1-2; D is possibly TRBD1 (6 bases). Germline CDR1 is LNHNV and CDR2 is YYDKDF (reference sequence). Trimming took 0 bases from V and 7 from J, leaving 21 bases between them. The CDR3 sequence is 17 residues long. In DNA, the CDR3 is TGTGCCACCAGCAGAGACGCAGGGTGGTTGAGAGGGGGTGGCTACACCTTC. Protein: CATSRDAGWLRGGGYTF.

This CDR3 is CASSQGHIQYF. In nucleotides, the CDR3 is TGTGCCAGCAGCCAAGGTCACATTCAGTACTTC. The V gene is TRBV14, the J gene TRBJ2-4; D uncertain. This CDR3 contains 11 residues. V was trimmed by 1 base and J by 8 bases, leaving 3 bases between them. Germline CDR1 reads SGHDN; CDR2 reads FVKESK.

This clone was recorded a few times. The V and J genes are TRBV5-1 and TRBJ2-1; a weak D match, TRBD1 (7 bases). CDR1 is SGHRS, CDR2 YFSETQ, per germline. The CDR3 is made up of 18 amino acids. Trimming pared 0 bases from V and 5 bases from J, leaving 21 bases between. The chain's CDR3 is CASSLGGWGDRANNEQFF. The CDR3 region has the DNA TGCGCCAGCAGCTTGGGAGGATGGGGGGACAGAGCAAACAATGAGCAGTTCTTC. The full variable domain, its missing parts supplied by reference TRBV5-1 and TRBJ2-1, is KAGVTQTPRYLIKTRGQQVTLSCSPISGHRSVSWYQQTPGQGLQFLFEYFSETQRNKGNFPGRFSGRQFSNSRSEMNVSTLELGDSALYLCASSLGGWGDRANNEQFFGPGTRLTVL.

J is TRBJ1-1 and V is TRBV11-2; possibly TRBD1 for D (6 bases). Germline V gives CDR1 SGHAT, CDR2 FQNNGV. The CDR3 has 14 amino acids. Trimming took off 7 bases at V and 10 bases at J, with 22 bases between the two ends. The CDR3 DNA sequence: TGTGCCAGCAACCCCGACGGCAGGGGATGGGGAGCTTTCTTT. It codes for CASNPDGRGWGAFF.

This clone was observed a single time. The rearrangement uses TRBV6-1 and TRBJ2-7, with 12 bases identical to TRBD2. Germline values: CDR1 MNHNS, CDR2 SASEGT. The CDR3 spans 16 residues. Losses at the gene ends were 4 bases for V and 2 bases for J; bases not matched to a gene: 6. CDR3 DNA: TGTGCCAGCAGTGGGACTAGCGGGGCTCTAACCTACGAGCAGTACTTC. Amino acids: CASSGTSGALTYEQYF.

J is TRBJ2-5 and V is TRBV5-6; weak D call: TRBD1 (6 bases). This CDR3 has 15 residues. Looked up from germline, CDR1 is SGHDT and CDR2 is YYEEEE. Trimming shortened V by 4 bases and J by 2 bases, and 15 bases separated the two germline ends. As DNA, the CDR3 is TGTGCCAGCAGCCGAGGACAGTTGGGGCAAGAGACCCAGTACTTC. It translates to CASSRGQLGQETQYF.

This chain connects TRBV21-1 to TRBJ2-7; TRBD1, the table's D call, lacks a check against the DNA. TRBV21-1 is shown as a pseudogene. The CDR3 covers 15 residues. The CDR3 DNA sequence: TGTGCCAGCAGCAAAGGGGCGACAGGGAGTAACGAGCAGTACTTC. Encoded protein: CASSKGATGSNEQYF.

This chain connects TRBV5-1 to TRBJ1-1, with TRBD1 matching over 9 bases. After removal of 4 bases from V and 1 base from J, the junction contained 5 bases not matched to a gene. From germline, CDR1 is SGHRS and CDR2 YFSETQ. The CDR3 runs to 15 residues. This CDR3 reads CASSAGQGTNTEAFF. CDR3 DNA sequence: TGCGCCAGCAGCGCCGGACAGGGGACGAACACTGAAGCTTTCTTT.

This chain uses TRBV11-1 with TRBJ2-1; D unclear. The CDR3 spans 14 residues. The germline V gene encodes CDR1 SGHAT and CDR2 FQDESV (reference sequence). The V gene lost 1 base and the J gene lost 5 bases, with 9 bases spanning the gap. CDR3: CASSLDRGDNEQFF. CDR3 nucleotide sequence: TGTGCCAGCAGCTTAGACCGTGGTGACAATGAGCAGTTCTTC.

This clone was detected once. The chain links TRBV5-5 to TRBJ1-4; D gene ambiguous. V was shortened by 3 bases and J by 0 bases, with 6 bases between the two germline ends. The CDR3 extends over 14 amino acids. Germline-derived CDR1 and CDR2 are SGHKS and YYEKEE (reference sequence). The CDR3 protein is CASSSHATNEKLFF. The CDR3 bases are TGTGCCAGCAGCTCCCATGCAACTAATGAAAAACTGTTTTTT.

The chain carries TRBV7-9 and TRBJ2-5; possibly TRBD1 or TRBD2 for D (5 bases each). The germline V gene has CDR1 SEHNR and CDR2 FQNEAQ (reference sequence). This CDR3 is 15 amino acids long. Between the trimmed V and J ends, which lost 1 base and 5 bases, there was a span of 14 bases. Written as DNA, the CDR3 is TGTGCCAGCAGCTTAGACCCGGGGCGAAGTGAGACCCAGTACTTC. Its protein is CASSLDPGRSETQYF.

The genes are TRBV28 and TRBJ1-2; D is perhaps TRBD1 (5 bases). The CDR3 runs 14 residues. The V gene's germline CDR1 is MDHEN and CDR2 SYDVKM. Deletions cut 10 bases from V and 2 bases from J, with 17 bases between. CDR3 sequence reads: CATDATGGNYGYTF. DNA for the CDR3: TGTGCCACCGACGCTACAGGTGGGAACTATGGCTACACCTTC.

This clone has only a few counts. CDR3 nucleotide sequence: TGTGCCAGCAGCGAGGGACACATTGGCTACACCTTC. Protein sequence: CASSEGHIGYTF. This chain joins TRBV11-2 and TRBJ1-2, with D tentatively TRBD1 (6 bases). From germline, CDR1 is SGHAT and CDR2 FQNNGV. CDR3 length: 12 residues. V lost 5 bases, J lost 7 bases, and 11 bases lay in between.

This chain connects TRBV6-5 to TRBJ2-2; possible D gene TRBD1, 5 bases. Deletions cut 6 bases from V and 1 base from J, with 9 bases between. The V gene's germline CDR1 is MNHEY and CDR2 SVGAGI. The CDR3 sequence is 14 residues long. CDR3 nucleotide sequence: TGTGCCAGCAGGATCGACAGGAACACCGGGGAGCTGTTTTTT. This codes for CASRIDRNTGELFF.

This chain uses TRBV5-1 with TRBJ1-5; a possible D gene is TRBD1 (6 bases). The CDR3 covers 14 residues. Germline V gives CDR1 SGHRS, CDR2 YFSETQ. Trimming removed 2 bases from V and 5 bases from J, with 11 bases in between. The CDR3 region is CASSLTGWDQPQHF. The CDR3 DNA sequence: TGCGCCAGCAGCTTAACAGGGTGGGATCAGCCCCAGCATTTT. Using reference TRBV5-1 and TRBJ1-5 for the parts outside the CDR3, the full variable domain is KAGVTQTPRYLIKTRGQQVTLSCSPISGHRSVSWYQQTPGQGLQFLFEYFSETQRNKGNFPGRFSGRQFSNSRSEMNVSTLELGDSALYLCASSLTGWDQPQHFGDGTRLSIL.

The chain carries TRBV29-1 and TRBJ2-2; D is uncertain. CDR1 SQVTM and CDR2 ANQGSEA come from the germline V gene. V lost 4 bases to trimming and J lost 3 bases, with 15 bases between them. The CDR3 loop spans 15 amino acids. Here the CDR3 DNA reads TGCAGCGTTGGGGAAGGACGGCAGGACACCGGGGAGCTGTTTTTT. This codes for CSVGEGRQDTGELFF.

The rearrangement joins TRBV14 to TRBJ2-2; TRBD2 might be the D (6 bases). The CDR3 loop spans 16 amino acids. Trimming took 4 bases from V and 4 from J, leaving 16 bases between them. Germline-derived CDR1 and CDR2 are SGHDN and FVKESK. This chain's CDR3 is CASSRLAEGSTGELFF. The CDR3 region has the DNA TGTGCCAGCAGCCGATTAGCGGAGGGGAGCACCGGGGAGCTGTTTTTT.

The V and J genes are TRBV6-1 and TRBJ2-7; perhaps TRBD1 as D (6 bases). The CDR3 runs to 14 residues. Trimming removed 4 bases from V and 2 bases from J, with 12 bases in between. Germline V gene lookup returns CDR1 MNHNS and CDR2 SASEGT. For the CDR3, the DNA is TGTGCCAGCAGTGCTTTACAGGGACCCTACGAGCAGTACTTC. It codes for CASSALQGPYEQYF.

V is TRBV6-6 and J is TRBJ2-7; D unresolved. Germline CDR1 MNHNY, CDR2 SVGAGI (reference sequence). The CDR3 contains 12 residues. The V and J ends lost 7 bases and 4 bases respectively, with 11 bases between them. CDR3 in amino acids: CASTDPGYEQYF. In DNA, the CDR3 is TGTGCCAGCACCGACCCAGGATACGAGCAGTACTTC.